These 26 T cell receptor beta chains share one sample of origin, sequenced in a study of cytomegalovirus exposure and HLA in healthy donors. PCR primers comprised 60 Vbeta and 13 Jbeta primers. Clones were sequenced by immunoSEQ multiplex PCR, and TCRdb holds only the in-frame ones, with some missing. The sample holds more than 150,000 clones, roughly 78% seen once. The material sequenced was PBMCs. These receptors all come from a young woman in good health and CMV-seronegative.

The chain employs TRBV16 and TRBJ2-7; a weak D match, TRBD1 (6 bases). Germline V gene lookup returns CDR1 KGHSY and CDR2 FQNENV. The ends were cut back, 1 base at V and 6 bases at J, with 13 bases in the middle. The CDR3 runs 14 residues. CDR3 in DNA: TGTGCCAGCAGCCAATTAAAGATACAGGGCGAGCAGTACTTC. Residues: CASSQLKIQGEQYF.

This chain joins TRBV5-1 and TRBJ2-3, with 9 bases fitting TRBD2. Germline CDR1 and CDR2: SGHRS and YFSETQ. J lost 0 bases, V lost 7 bases, and 15 bases had no gene match. The CDR3 is 18 residues long. CDR3: CASSGGLAGTASTDTQYF. CDR3 bases: TGCGCCAGCTCCGGGGGGCTAGCGGGGACAGCTAGCACAGATACGCAGTATTTT. Full variable domain (rest looked up from reference TRBV5-1 and TRBJ2-3): KAGVTQTPRYLIKTRGQQVTLSCSPISGHRSVSWYQQTPGQGLQFLFEYFSETQRNKGNFPGRFSGRQFSNSRSEMNVSTLELGDSALYLCASSGGLAGTASTDTQYFGPGTRLTVL.

This chain links TRBV18 with TRBJ1-1; 10 bases are a match to TRBD1. V dropped 2 bases and J dropped 0; count of bases not matched to a gene: 15. CDR3 size: 20 residues. The germline V gene has CDR1 KGHSH and CDR2 LQKENI. In DNA form, the CDR3 reads TGTGCCAGCTCACCATGGGCGGGGCGGGACAGGGGTGAAGTGAACACTGAAGCTTTCTTT. It specifies CASSPWAGRDRGEVNTEAFF.

The rearrangement joins TRBV5-4 to TRBJ2-3; D is uncertain. There are 13 residues in the CDR3. Germline CDR1 and CDR2: SGHNT and YYREEE (reference sequence). V lost 3 bases, J lost 0 bases, and 5 bases lay in between. For the CDR3, the DNA is TGTGCCAGCAGCTCCTATAGCACAGATACGCAGTATTTT. Its translation is CASSSYSTDTQYF.

V and J are TRBV28 and TRBJ2-7, with unresolved D. Germline values: CDR1 MDHEN, CDR2 SYDVKM. V lost 7 bases and J 9 bases, leaving 13 bases between the germline ends. The CDR3 is 11 residues long. The CDR3 DNA reads as TGTGCCAGCACCTCCCTAAGTGGGCAGTACTTC. Its translation: CASTSLSGQYF.

The chain recombines TRBV5-1 with TRBJ2-7; 8 bases agree with TRBD1. This CDR3 contains 15 residues. Germline values: CDR1 SGHRS, CDR2 YFSETQ. With 4 bases clipped from V and 3 bases from J, the junction kept 9 bases outside the gene matches. The CDR3 is CASSINRGSHYEQYF. The CDR3, as DNA: TGCGCCAGCAGCATAAACAGGGGGTCGCACTACGAGCAGTACTTC.

In this sample, this clone turned up once. The chain combines TRBV10-1 with TRBJ2-3; 9 bases fit TRBD2. V dropped 2 bases and J dropped 3; count of bases not matched to a gene: 6. This CDR3 has 16 residues. Germline CDR1 is WNHNN and CDR2 is SYGVQD (reference sequence). The DNA for the CDR3 is TGCGCCAGCAGTGAGGTGGCGGGGGGGCTAACAGATACGCAGTATTTT. Translating it yields CASSEVAGGLTDTQYF.

CDR3 sequence reads: CASSQGGAFYGYTF. The DNA for the CDR3 is TGTGCCAGCAGCCAAGGGGGCGCGTTCTATGGCTACACCTTC. The chain joins TRBV4-2 to TRBJ1-2; possibly TRBD1 for D (5 bases). With 1 base removed from V and 4 bases from J, the gap between germline ends came to 10 bases. This CDR3 has 14 amino acids. In germline, CDR1 is LGHNA, CDR2 YNFKEQ.

This sequence joins TRBV19 and TRBJ2-5; TRBD2 matches 13 bases. Germline-derived CDR1 and CDR2 are LNHDA and SQIVND (reference sequence). This CDR3 spans 17 amino acids. After removal of 4 bases from V and 1 base from J, the junction contained 6 bases not matched to a gene. The CDR3 DNA follows: TGTGCCAGTAGTAAGGGACTAGCGGGACTCCGCCAAGAGACCCAGTACTTC. This encodes CASSKGLAGLRQETQYF.

V usage is TRBV5-8 and J usage is TRBJ1-1, with 12 bases that match TRBD1. Trimming cost V 4 bases and J 4 bases; bases outside gene matches: 11. This CDR3 contains 17 residues. CDR1 and CDR2 from the germline V gene are SGHTS and YDEGEE. This CDR3 reads CASSKGTGGGGATEAFF. The CDR3 nucleotides are TGTGCCAGCAGCAAGGGGACAGGGGGCGGGGGAGCCACTGAAGCTTTCTTT. The variable domain in full, completed from reference TRBV5-8 and TRBJ1-1, reads EAGVTQSPTHLIKTRGQQATLRCSPISGHTSVYWYQQALGLGLQFLLWYDEGEERNRGNFPPRFSGRQFPNYSSELNVNALELEDSALYLCASSKGTGGGGATEAFFGQGTRLTVV.

This clone was counted a single time. The CDR3 spells CASTYGQGEDTQYF. The CDR3 region has the DNA TGTGCCAGCACTTACGGGCAGGGTGAGGATACGCAGTATTTT. J is TRBJ2-3 and V is TRBV6-1; tentatively, D is TRBD1 (5 bases). The CDR3 contains 14 residues. The germline V gene has CDR1 MNHNS and CDR2 SASEGT. The V end lost 7 bases, the J end lost 6 bases, and 17 bases lay between the germline ends.

The V call is TRBV30, the J call TRBJ1-5; unclear D gene. V shed 4 bases and J shed 7 bases, with 14 bases lying between them. Germline values: CDR1 GTSNPN, CDR2 SVGIG (reference sequence). CDR3 length: 13 residues. The CDR3 protein is CAWNGGEKQPQHF. The CDR3 DNA sequence: TGTGCCTGGAACGGTGGAGAAAAACAGCCCCAGCATTTT. The whole variable domain, filled in from reference TRBV30 and TRBJ1-5, reads SQTIHQWPATLVQPVGSPLSLECTVEGTSNPNLYWYRQAAGRGLQLLFYSVGIGQISSEVPQNLSASRPQDRQFILSSKKLLLSDSGFYLCAWNGGEKQPQHFGDGTRLSIL.

The V gene is TRBV5-1, the J gene TRBJ2-6; D is perhaps TRBD1 (6 bases). Germline V CDR1 and CDR2: SGHRS, YFSETQ. Trimming stripped 4 bases from V and 0 bases from J, with 17 bases between. CDR3 length: 18 amino acids. CDR3: CASSPTGPSHSGANVLTF. DNA for the CDR3: TGCGCCAGCAGCCCTACAGGGCCCTCCCACTCTGGGGCCAACGTCCTGACTTTC.

The chain uses TRBV19 and TRBJ1-6, with D tentatively TRBD1 (6 bases). The germline V gene encodes CDR1 LNHDA and CDR2 SQIVND (reference sequence). This CDR3 region has 15 residues. V was clipped by 10 bases and J by 6 bases, with 19 bases between them. DNA of the CDR3: TGTGCCACAATGGACAGCAGACTGACTAATTCACCCCTCCACTTT. Translating gives CATMDSRLTNSPLHF.

V and J are TRBV4-2 and TRBJ2-3; 10 positions match TRBD2. CDR3 length equals 17 residues. V lost 0 bases and J lost 2; bases outside the gene matches: 5. Germline V CDR1 and CDR2: LGHNA, YNFKEQ. The CDR3 is CASSQDRLAGATDTQYF. Written as DNA, the CDR3 is TGTGCCAGCAGCCAAGATAGGCTAGCGGGGGCCACAGATACGCAGTATTTT.

V gene TRBV4-3 combines with J gene TRBJ2-3, with 7 nucleotides matching TRBD1. CDR3 length equals 17 residues. Losses at the gene ends were 1 base for V and 4 bases for J; bases not matched to a gene: 11. Germline V gives CDR1 LGHNA, CDR2 YSLEER. The CDR3 bases are TGCGCCAGCAGCCAAGGAGGAATGGGGACAGAAGCAGATACGCAGTATTTT. Its protein product is CASSQGGMGTEADTQYF.

This sequence joins TRBV29-1 and TRBJ2-1; TRBD2 matches 7 bases. V shed 7 bases, J shed 4 bases, and the junction held 4 bases outside the gene matches. Germline loops: CDR1 SQVTM, CDR2 ANQGSEA. The CDR3 is 12 amino acids. DNA for the CDR3: TGCAGCGGGACGCGGGAGTACAATGAGCAGTTCTTC. Protein product: CSGTREYNEQFF.

The genes are TRBV4-1 and TRBJ2-4; D possibly corresponds to TRBD2 (7 bases). V dropped 4 bases and J dropped 1 base, with 20 bases sitting between them. Germline assignment: CDR1 MGHRA and CDR2 YSYEKL. This CDR3 has 18 residues. CDR3 nucleotide sequence: TGCGCCAGCAGCCCGGGACTACCAGGGGTAGGGGCCAAAAACATTCAGTACTTC. Translated, it gives CASSPGLPGVGAKNIQYF.

The chain links TRBV2 to TRBJ1-5; unclear D gene. There are 13 residues in the CDR3. The germline CDR1 and CDR2 sequences are SNHLY and FYNNEI. The ends were cut back, 6 bases at V and 0 bases at J, with 6 bases in the middle. DNA of the CDR3: TGTGCCAGCAGAGACTATAGCAATCAGCCCCAGCATTTT. As protein: CASRDYSNQPQHF.

The chain joins TRBV9 to TRBJ2-7; TRBD2 is a possible D gene (5 bases). V lost 2 bases and J 5 bases, leaving 5 bases between the germline ends. The CDR3 length is 11 residues. Germline lookup yields CDR1 SGDLS and CDR2 YYNGEE. The CDR3 is CASSVGDEQYF. The CDR3 DNA is TGTGCCAGCAGCGTCGGGGACGAGCAGTACTTC.

The V call is TRBV7-2, the J call TRBJ1-3; tentative D call: TRBD1 (6 bases). CDR1 and CDR2 (germline): SGHTA, FQGNSA. Trimming shortened V by 3 bases and J by 6 bases, and 12 bases separated the two germline ends. The CDR3 contains 14 residues. The chain's CDR3 is CASSFRGRENTIYF. In DNA form, the CDR3 reads TGTGCCAGCAGCTTCAGGGGTCGGGAAAACACCATATATTTT.

V gene TRBV5-6 combines with J gene TRBJ2-7, with D possibly matching TRBD2 (5 bases). Germline assignment: CDR1 SGHDT and CDR2 YYEEEE. The V and J ends lost 4 bases and 7 bases respectively, with 15 bases between them. The CDR3 is 13 residues long. CDR3 in DNA: TGTGCCAGCAGCCGAGGACGACTACCGGAGCAGTACTTC. Translating gives CASSRGRLPEQYF.

In DNA form, the CDR3 reads TGCGCCAGCAGTTCGGACATCCAAGAGACCCAGTACTTC. Translation: CASSSDIQETQYF. The chain combines TRBV5-1 with TRBJ2-5; perhaps TRBD1 as D (5 bases). This CDR3 has 13 residues. V was cut by 5 bases and J by 1 base, with 9 bases left in between. Germline loops: CDR1 SGHRS, CDR2 YFSETQ.

The chain has TRBV6-6 and TRBJ1-1; perhaps TRBD1 as D (6 bases). The germline V gene encodes CDR1 MNHNY and CDR2 SVGAGI (reference sequence). Trimming pared 6 bases from V and 0 bases from J, leaving 11 bases between. The CDR3 contains 14 residues. The CDR3 region has the DNA TGTGCCAGCAGCCCGGGACAAATGAACACTGAAGCTTTCTTT. Translating gives CASSPGQMNTEAFF.

This clone was seen once. The chain couples TRBV5-5 to TRBJ2-7; TRBD2 is a possible D gene (6 bases). CDR1 is SGHKS and CDR2 is YYEKEE in the germline V gene (reference sequence). Trimming removed 3 bases at V and 9 bases at J, with 28 bases between. The length of the CDR3 is 17 residues. This CDR3 is CASSSDLGRGPYERQYF. The CDR3 DNA reads TGTGCCAGCAGCTCGGATTTGGGGCGGGGCCCCTACGAGCGGCAGTACTTC.

This chain joins TRBV4-1 and TRBJ2-2; TRBD2 matches 10 bases. V was clipped by 2 bases and J by 4 bases; unmatched bases: 7. Germline V gene sequence: CDR1 MGHRA, CDR2 YSYEKL. CDR3 size: 17 residues. The CDR3 loop is CASSQPSGGATTGELFF. The CDR3 coding sequence is TGCGCCAGCAGCCAACCAAGCGGGGGGGCCACCACCGGGGAGCTGTTTTTT.